The sample holds a few counts of the clone carrying this TCR beta chain. The target antigen is unknown. Regions amplified from RNA transcripts were the TCR beta CDR3 regions. HTBI primers drove first-round RT-PCR of the TCR CDR3. TCRdb fed the multiplex PCR reads into MiXCR, producing one record per CDR3 protein. The sample consists of hundreds of thousands of distinct CDR3 sequences, over 12% of them appearing once. Orbital computed tomography and thyroid ultrasound, together with serum TRAb and thyroxine and clinical symptoms, were used for diagnoses. V trimming: 2 bases; J trimming: 4 bases; junction bases outside the gene matches: 8. The germline V gene has CDR1 SQVTM and CDR2 ANQGSEA. This CDR3 has 15 amino acids. The sample is drawn from a study of T cells in Graves' hyperthyroidism and ophthalmopathy. Notes on the study in general: Most thyroid clonotypes with frequency above 0.001 were detected in blood. Ophthalmopathy was told apart from stable hyperthyroidism by a 13 V-J model.

The receptor was isolated from a woman aged 55-69 years with Graves' ophthalmopathy. The sample taken for sequencing was blood. The V call is TRBV29-1, the J call TRBJ2-4, with TRBD2 identical over 7 bases. The CDR3 DNA is TGCAGCGTTGAATGGGGAGGGGTAGCTAAAAACATTCAGTACTTC. Translated, it gives CSVEWGGVAKNIQYF.